The entry below describes one T cell receptor (beta chain). The data are from a study of identical twins. V shed 5 bases, J shed 3 bases, and the junction held 4 bases outside the gene matches. Looked up from germline, CDR1 is SGHAT and CDR2 is FQNNGV. The CDR3 consists of 13 residues. TCRdb analysed the 5' RACE reads with MiXCR anew, one entry per CDR3 protein. The table records about 520,000 distinct CDR3 sequences, roughly 21% of them present only once. The sample was also linked to a second study, of T cells expressing NK-cell markers.

The chain links TRBV11-2 to TRBJ2-7; 7 positions match TRBD2. The origin of this receptor is a woman between 18 and 29 years old in good health. Sequencing used CD4+ T cells sorted from blood. This CDR3 is CASSHWTSYEQYF. CDR3 DNA: TGTGCCAGCAGCCACTGGACTAGCTACGAGCAGTACTTC.